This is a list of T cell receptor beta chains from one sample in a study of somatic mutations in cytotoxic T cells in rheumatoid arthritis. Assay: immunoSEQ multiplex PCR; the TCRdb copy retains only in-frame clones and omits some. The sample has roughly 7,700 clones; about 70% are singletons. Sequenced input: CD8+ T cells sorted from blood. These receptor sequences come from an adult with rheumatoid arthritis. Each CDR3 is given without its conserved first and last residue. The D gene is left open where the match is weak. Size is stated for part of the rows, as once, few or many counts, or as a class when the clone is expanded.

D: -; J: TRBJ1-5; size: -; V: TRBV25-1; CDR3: ASSDLGGDQPQH
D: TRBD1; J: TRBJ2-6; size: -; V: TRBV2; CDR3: ASSGGQGVPNVLT
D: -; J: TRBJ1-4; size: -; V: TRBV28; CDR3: ASSRDPVGEKLF
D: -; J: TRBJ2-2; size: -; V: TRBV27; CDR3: ASSIHGGGTGELDGELF
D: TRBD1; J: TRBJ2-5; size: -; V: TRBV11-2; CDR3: ASSVGSGGETQY
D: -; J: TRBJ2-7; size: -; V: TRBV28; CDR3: ASSLTGHQTSSYEQY
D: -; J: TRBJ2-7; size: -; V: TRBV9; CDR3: ASSVAYRGSEQY
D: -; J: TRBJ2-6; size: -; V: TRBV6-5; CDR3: ASSRDSSGANVLT
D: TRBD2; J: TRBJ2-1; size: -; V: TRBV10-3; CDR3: AISDPSGESYNEQF
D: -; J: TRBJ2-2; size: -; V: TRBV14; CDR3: ASSQAAVAAGNTGELF
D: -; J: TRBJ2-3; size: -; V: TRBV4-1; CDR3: ASSQETSTDTQY
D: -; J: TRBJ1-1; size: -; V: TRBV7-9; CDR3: ASSWERPGLF
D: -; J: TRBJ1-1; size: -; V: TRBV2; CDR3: ASSADLNTEAF
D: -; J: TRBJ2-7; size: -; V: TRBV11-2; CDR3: ASSLGPGTYEQY
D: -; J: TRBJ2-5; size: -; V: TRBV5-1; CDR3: ASSPNDGETQY
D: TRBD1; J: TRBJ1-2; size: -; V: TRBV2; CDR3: ASSDGTDYGYT
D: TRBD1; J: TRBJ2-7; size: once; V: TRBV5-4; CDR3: ASSYTGESYEQY
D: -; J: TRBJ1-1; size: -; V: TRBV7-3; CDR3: ASSPPSGEAF
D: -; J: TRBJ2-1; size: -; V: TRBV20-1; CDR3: SARYNEQF
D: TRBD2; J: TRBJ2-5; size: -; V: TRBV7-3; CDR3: ASSYSGSQETQY
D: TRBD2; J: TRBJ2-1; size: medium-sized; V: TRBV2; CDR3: AISGRIRNEQF
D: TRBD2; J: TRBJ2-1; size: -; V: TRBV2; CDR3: ASSEWASGSYSLSSSEQF
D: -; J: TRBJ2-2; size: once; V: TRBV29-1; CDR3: SVWGPAGKLF
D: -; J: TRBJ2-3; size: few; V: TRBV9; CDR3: ASSPYYSGDTQY
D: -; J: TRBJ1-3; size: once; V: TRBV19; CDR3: ASKKDGLLGNTIY
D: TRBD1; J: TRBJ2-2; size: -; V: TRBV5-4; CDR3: ASSPGTGGFTGELF
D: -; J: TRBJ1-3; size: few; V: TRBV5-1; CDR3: ASSSALPGESGNTIY